A single sample gave rise to the 17 T cell receptor beta chains below, sequenced in a study of blood T cell repertoires in COVID-19. The method was immunoSEQ multiplex PCR; TCRdb's version includes in-frame clones alone and lacks a portion of them. This table holds about 170,000 clones, roughly 84% found once. Input material: peripheral blood. The receptors derive from a man aged 55-75 years who had recovered from COVID-19.

This sequence joins TRBV5-6 and TRBJ1-3; the D gene is possibly TRBD1 (5 bases). Germline-derived CDR1 and CDR2 are SGHDT and YYEEEE. The V end was cut by 0 bases, the J end by 4 bases, with 8 bases between. The CDR3 has 14 amino acids. The CDR3 protein is CASSLETAGNTIYF. The CDR3 nucleotides read TGTGCCAGCAGCTTGGAGACAGCGGGAAACACCATATATTTT. Full variable domain (missing parts from reference TRBV5-6 and TRBJ1-3): DAGVTQSPTHLIKTRGQQVTLRCSPKSGHDTVSWYQQALGQGPQFIFQYYEEEERQRGNFPDRFSGHQFPNYSSELNVNALLLGDSALYLCASSLETAGNTIYFGEGSWLTVV.

V gene TRBV6-5 combines with J gene TRBJ2-5; a weak D match, TRBD2 (6 bases). Trimming shortened V by 0 bases and J by 4 bases, and 9 bases separated the two germline ends. The CDR3 has 14 amino acids. Per germline, CDR1 MNHEY and CDR2 SVGAGI. The DNA for the CDR3 is TGTGCCAGCAGTTACTCACACGGGGGAGAGACCCAGTACTTC. This translates into CASSYSHGGETQYF.

This rearrangement joins TRBV7-8 to TRBJ2-3; weak D call: TRBD1 (6 bases). The germline CDR1 and CDR2 sequences are SGHVS and FQNEAQ. Trimming left V 3 bases short and J 2 bases short, with 9 bases between. CDR3 length: 14 residues. The CDR3 sequence is CASSFDRFTDTQYF. In DNA form, the CDR3 reads TGTGCCAGCAGCTTTGACAGGTTCACAGATACGCAGTATTTT.

The chain couples TRBV5-1 to TRBJ1-2; D possibly corresponds to TRBD1 (5 bases). V was pared by 0 bases and J by 3 bases, with 12 bases between. CDR1 SGHRS and CDR2 YFSETQ come from the germline V gene. This CDR3 region has 15 residues. In DNA, the CDR3 is TGCGCCAGCAGCTTGGATCCCACAGGATACTATGGCTACACCTTC. This translates into CASSLDPTGYYGYTF.

The chain has TRBV11-1 and TRBJ1-6, with 9 bases matching TRBD1. Trimming at V came to 5 bases and at J to 7 bases, leaving 6 bases not matched to a gene. The length of the CDR3 is 15 residues. The germline V gene has CDR1 SGHAT and CDR2 FQDESV (reference sequence). CDR3: CASSVGQGRNSPLHF. The CDR3 DNA sequence: TGTGCCAGCAGCGTGGGACAGGGAAGGAATTCACCCCTCCACTTT.

The rearrangement uses TRBV2 and TRBJ2-7; D remains ambiguous. The CDR3 extends over 14 amino acids. V was pared by 1 base and J by 3 bases, with 10 bases between. CDR1 is SNHLY and CDR2 is FYNNEI in the germline V gene. CDR3: CASSEGLSYYEQYF. Written as DNA, the CDR3 is TGTGCCAGCAGTGAAGGGTTGAGCTACTACGAGCAGTACTTC.

This clone was seen once. The chain is built from TRBV5-1 and TRBJ1-1, with 7 bases fitting TRBD1. The CDR3 is made up of 14 amino acids. CDR1 SGHRS and CDR2 YFSETQ come from the germline V gene. The V gene end was trimmed by 6 bases and the J gene end by 1 base; junction bases not matched to a gene: 6. CDR3 region: CASIPGTENTEAFF. The CDR3 DNA follows: TGCGCCAGCATCCCCGGGACAGAGAACACTGAAGCTTTCTTT.

The CDR3 DNA reads as TGTGCCAGCAGGCCCGGGACAGGGGGCTCCTACGAGCAGTACTTC. Translated, it gives CASRPGTGGSYEQYF. The chain has TRBV2 and TRBJ2-7; 11 bases line up with TRBD1. Germline V CDR1 and CDR2: SNHLY, FYNNEI. V lost 6 bases to trimming and J lost 0 bases; unmatched junction nucleotides: 4. There are 15 residues in the CDR3.

The table lists this clone with a count of one. The rearrangement links TRBV7-9 to TRBJ2-1; tentative D call: TRBD2 (6 bases). The V gene's germline CDR1 is SEHNR and CDR2 FQNEAQ (reference sequence). V was shortened by 2 bases and J by 0 bases, with 11 bases between the two germline ends. The CDR3 spans 16 residues. The chain's CDR3 is CASSLFPGSSYNEQFF. CDR3 DNA sequence: TGTGCCAGCAGCTTATTTCCCGGGAGCTCCTACAATGAGCAGTTCTTC.

The rearrangement links TRBV18 to TRBJ1-2; 9 bases are a match to TRBD1. This CDR3 has 14 residues. Looked up from germline, CDR1 is KGHSH and CDR2 is LQKENI. Trimming removed 6 bases from V and 2 bases from J; junction bases left unmatched: 4. This CDR3 reads CASSGTGGNYGYTF. CDR3 DNA: TGTGCCAGCTCGGGTACAGGGGGCAACTATGGCTACACCTTC.

This chain connects TRBV9 to TRBJ2-2; D uncertain. This CDR3 region has 14 residues. Germline assignment: CDR1 SGDLS and CDR2 YYNGEE. Trimming removed 0 bases from V and 6 bases from J, with 9 bases in between. The CDR3 sequence is CASSVAAQPGELFF. CDR3 nucleotide sequence: TGTGCCAGCAGCGTAGCTGCACAGCCCGGGGAGCTGTTTTTT. The whole variable domain, remainder taken from reference TRBV9 and TRBJ2-2, is DSGVTQTPKHLITATGQRVTLRCSPRSGDLSVYWYQQSLDQGLQFLIQYYNGEERAKGNILERFSAQQFPDLHSELNLSSLELGDSALYFCASSVAAQPGELFFGEGSRLTVL.

This chain connects TRBV27 to TRBJ2-5; 10 bases line up with TRBD1. The CDR3 spans 17 residues. Germline loops: CDR1 MNHEY, CDR2 SMNVEV (reference sequence). V trimming: 2 bases; J trimming: 8 bases; junction bases outside the gene matches: 14. CDR3 sequence reads: CASSLGLGQGGTRTQYF. In DNA form, the CDR3 reads TGTGCCAGCAGTTTAGGGCTAGGACAGGGGGGGACCAGAACCCAGTACTTC.

V is TRBV7-9 and J is TRBJ1-1; 9 bases fit TRBD1. This CDR3 is 12 amino acids long. Germline CDR1 and CDR2: SEHNR and FQNEAQ (reference sequence). V lost 11 bases, J lost 13 bases, and 14 bases stayed unmatched. CDR3 in amino acids: CAVNRDREIGFF. CDR3 bases: TGTGCCGTAAATCGGGACAGGGAGATCGGTTTCTTT.

The rearrangement links TRBV27 to TRBJ2-2, with D hard to call. Trimming stripped 2 bases from V and 0 bases from J, with 19 bases between. The CDR3 spans 19 residues. Germline CDR1 and CDR2: MNHEY and SMNVEV (reference sequence). CDR3 in DNA: TGTGCCAGCAGTTTAATCGGCAGTCCTATAGGAGCGAACACCGGGGAGCTGTTTTTT. This sequence encodes CASSLIGSPIGANTGELFF.

V usage is TRBV4-1 and J usage is TRBJ2-1; TRBD2 matches 7 bases. The V and J ends lost 4 bases and 7 bases, in that order; junction bases with no gene match: 10. This CDR3 comprises 15 residues. Germline V CDR1 and CDR2: MGHRA, YSYEKL. The CDR3 region has the DNA TGCGCCAGCAGCCTTGCAACGGGGGGTAGGAATGAGCAGTTCTTC. Its translation is CASSLATGGRNEQFF.

This chain connects TRBV5-1 to TRBJ2-7, with D possibly being TRBD1 (5 bases). CDR1 and CDR2 (germline): SGHRS, YFSETQ. This CDR3 is 14 amino acids long. The ends were cut back, 0 bases at V and 5 bases at J, with 12 bases in the middle. CDR3: CASSLEGFKHEQYF. Here the CDR3 DNA reads TGCGCCAGCAGCTTGGAGGGGTTCAAGCACGAGCAGTACTTC. Based on the CDR3 plus reference TRBV5-1 and TRBJ2-7, the full variable domain is KAGVTQTPRYLIKTRGQQVTLSCSPISGHRSVSWYQQTPGQGLQFLFEYFSETQRNKGNFPGRFSGRQFSNSRSEMNVSTLELGDSALYLCASSLEGFKHEQYFGPGTRLTVT.

The chain is built from TRBV2 and TRBJ1-5; TRBD1 matches at 9 bases. CDR1 is SNHLY and CDR2 is FYNNEI in the germline V gene. The V gene end was trimmed by 4 bases and the J gene end by 6 bases; junction bases not matched to a gene: 4. This CDR3 is 14 amino acids long. CDR3 region: CASSGGTGLQPQHF. The CDR3 nucleotides are TGTGCCAGCAGTGGTGGGACAGGGCTTCAGCCCCAGCATTTT.